Listed below are T cell receptor beta chains from one sample, sequenced in a study of cytomegalovirus exposure and HLA in healthy donors. Generated by immunoSEQ multiplex PCR, the TCRdb table keeps only in-frame clones and is missing some. In the table there are more than 95,000 clones, approximately 78% of which are singletons. Sequenced input: PBMCs. These receptors were obtained from a woman in her twenties or thirties in good health and CMV-seronegative. The CDR3 runs from the conserved cysteine through the conserved F or W. The D gene is left open where the match is weak. Size is stated for part of the rows, as once, few or many counts, or as a class when the clone is expanded.

J | size | D | length | V | DNA | CDR3
TRBJ2-2 | . | . | 15 | TRBV7-6 | TGTGCCAGCAGCTTAGTGCGGGGAGCCACCGGGGAGCTGTTTTTT | CASSLVRGATGELFF
TRBJ2-3 | . | . | 11 | TRBV2 | TGTGCCAGCACCAGGGAAGATACGCAGTATTTT | CASTREDTQYF
TRBJ1-1 | . | TRBD1 | 18 | TRBV5-1 | TGCGCCAGCAAACTGACAGGGGACTTACTCGGGGTGAACACTGAAGCTTTCTTT | CASKLTGDLLGVNTEAFF
TRBJ1-1 | . | . | 15 | TRBV6-1 | TGTGCCAGCAGTGTGAGGGGGAGCTATAGGACTGAAGCTTTCTTT | CASSVRGSYRTEAFF
TRBJ2-2 | few | TRBD2 | 15 | TRBV29-1 | TGCAGCGTTGAAAGGCTAGCGGGCGCCACCGGGGAGCTGTTTTTT | CSVERLAGATGELFF
TRBJ2-7 | few | TRBD1 | 15 | TRBV4-3 | TGCGCCAGCAGCCAAGAGCAGGGACAGGGTTACGAGCAGTACTTC | CASSQEQGQGYEQYF
TRBJ1-4 | few | TRBD1 | 14 | TRBV19 | TGTGCCAGTAGGTCGGGACAGGGGACAGTAAAACTGTTTTTT | CASRSGQGTVKLFF
TRBJ1-2 | . | TRBD1 | 14 | TRBV6-1 | TGTGCCAGCAGTCCTACAGGGGGCCTTTATGGCTACACCTTC | CASSPTGGLYGYTF
TRBJ2-3 | . | . | 14 | TRBV6-5 | TGTGCCAGCAGCCTCGCAGGTTCCACAGATACGCAGTATTTT | CASSLAGSTDTQYF
TRBJ2-7 | . | TRBD1 | 13 | TRBV6-4 | TGTGCCAGTTCCCGGGACAGGGGTTACGAGCAGTACTTC | CASSRDRGYEQYF
TRBJ1-2 | . | . | 16 | TRBV5-1 | TGCGCCAGCAGCTTGGGCCCCACGGGAGACCCCTATGGCTACACCTTC | CASSLGPTGDPYGYTF
TRBJ2-3 | . | TRBD2 | 16 | TRBV11-2 | TGTGCCAGCAGCTCTAGCGGGCCCACTAGCACAGATACGCAGTATTTT | CASSSSGPTSTDTQYF
TRBJ2-5 | . | . | 11 | TRBV29-1 | TGCAGCGTTGATTTCGGAGAGACCCAGTACTTC | CSVDFGETQYF
TRBJ2-1 | . | . | 16 | TRBV7-9 | TGTGCCAGCAGCTTAGGGCGGGCCAGCTCCTACAATGAGCAGTTCTTC | CASSLGRASSYNEQFF
TRBJ2-1 | . | TRBD2 | 15 | TRBV11-2 | TGTGCCAGCAGCCTAACTAGCGGGGGGGCAAGTGAGCAGTTCTTC | CASSLTSGGASEQFF
TRBJ2-7 | . | TRBD1 | 14 | TRBV5-1 | TGCGCCAGCGGGCCCGGGACAGGCGCCTACGAGCAGTACTTC | CASGPGTGAYEQYF
TRBJ2-7 | few | TRBD2 | 15 | TRBV5-6 | TGTGCCAGCAGTCGTTTAGCGGGGGGCACCTACGAGCAGTACTTC | CASSRLAGGTYEQYF
TRBJ2-7 | . | . | 13 | TRBV9 | TGTGCCAGCAGCCCGCCTAGCTCCTACGAGCAGTACTTC | CASSPPSSYEQYF
TRBJ1-1 | . | . | 14 | TRBV4-1 | TGCGCCAGCAGCCTCAGAGACAGGACATCAGAAGCTTTCTTT | CASSLRDRTSEAFF
TRBJ2-7 | few | . | 11 | TRBV20-1 | TGCAGTGCTAGCCCAGGGTACGAGCAGTACTTC | CSASPGYEQYF